The 4 T cell receptor beta chains given below trace back to one sample, sequenced in a study of T cell responses to AZD1222 COVID-19 vaccine. Profiling relied on immunoSEQ multiplex PCR, and the TCRdb table lists in-frame clones only, not all of them. The sample has some 280,000 clones; 85% to 95% are singletons. Sequences were derived from peripheral blood, sampled 28 days after the second AZD1222 dose. All receptors come from an adult who received the AZD1222 COVID-19 vaccine.

V is TRBV9 and J is TRBJ2-2; TRBD2 agrees at 7 bases. The germline V gene encodes CDR1 SGDLS and CDR2 YYNGEE. The CDR3 is 16 amino acids. The junction had 7 bases not matched to a gene; V was cut back by 1 base and J by 4 bases. CDR3 DNA sequence: TGTGCCAGCAGCGTAAGAGCTAGCGGAAGCACCGGGGAGCTGTTTTTT. Translated: CASSVRASGSTGELFF.

The gene calls are TRBV9 and TRBJ2-7; 12 bases are shared with TRBD2. CDR1 and CDR2 (germline): SGDLS, YYNGEE. The CDR3 loop spans 14 amino acids. Trimming removed 4 bases from V and 3 bases from J; junction bases left unmatched: 2. For the CDR3, the DNA is TGTGCCAGCAGCACGACTAGCGGGAGCTACGAGCAGTACTTC. Translating it yields CASSTTSGSYEQYF.

This clone was seen only a few times. This chain links TRBV27 with TRBJ2-2, with no clear D. The germline gives CDR1 MNHEY, CDR2 SMNVEV (reference sequence). The germline V and J ends were trimmed by 4 bases and 4 bases, with 7 bases remaining between them. CDR3 length: 13 residues. CDR3 loop: CASSYSGTGELFF. Written as DNA, the CDR3 is TGTGCCAGCAGTTATTCCGGCACCGGGGAGCTGTTTTTT.

The chain employs TRBV28 and TRBJ1-4; perhaps TRBD1 as D (5 bases). V lost 7 bases and J 8 bases, leaving 17 bases between the germline ends. This CDR3 has 14 amino acids. CDR1 is MDHEN and CDR2 is SYDVKM in the germline V gene. CDR3 sequence: CASTLRRGFEKLFF. The CDR3 DNA reads as TGTGCCAGCACACTAAGAAGGGGATTCGAAAAACTGTTTTTT.